This T cell receptor (beta chain) was identified during a study of T cell repertoires in cytomegalovirus infection. Background on the study: Public signatures in TCR beta pointed to CMV infection and matching HLA type.

Concerning this clonotype itself: What it binds is unknown.

V lost 7 bases to trimming and J lost 4 bases, with 19 bases between them. This CDR3 region has 15 residues. Germline-derived CDR1 and CDR2 are SNHLY and FYNNEI. TCRdb reprocessed the reads via MiXCR and lists one record per CDR3 protein. The sample yields around 300,000 distinct CDR3 sequences, 25% seen once. General study findings and limits: Predominance within the ex vivo response was attributable to HLA-C-restricted CMV-specific TCR beta clonotypes. Summed frequency of public TCR beta families distinguished CMV carriers with the relevant HLA.

This rearrangement joins TRBV2 to TRBJ1-1, with D maybe TRBD1 (5 bases). The TCR was taken from a human donor in good health (CMV status not recorded). Some clones in this sample may be carry-over from other donors' samples. Source material: PBMCs. Written as DNA, the CDR3 is TGTGCCAGCAACAGAGTGGGGGAAGGGAGCACTGAAGCTTTCTTT. It translates to CASNRVGEGSTEAFF.